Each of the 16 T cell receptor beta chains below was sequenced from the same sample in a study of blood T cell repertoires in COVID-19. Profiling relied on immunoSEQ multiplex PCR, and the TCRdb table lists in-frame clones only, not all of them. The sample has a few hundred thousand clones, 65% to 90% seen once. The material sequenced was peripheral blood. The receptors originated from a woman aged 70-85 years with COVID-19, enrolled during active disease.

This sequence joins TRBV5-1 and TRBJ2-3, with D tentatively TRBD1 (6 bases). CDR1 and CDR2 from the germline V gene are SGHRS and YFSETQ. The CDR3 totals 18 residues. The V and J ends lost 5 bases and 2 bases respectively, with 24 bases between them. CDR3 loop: CASSSPSRGSPITDTQYF. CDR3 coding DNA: TGCGCCAGCAGTTCCCCTTCCAGGGGATCACCTATCACAGATACGCAGTATTTT.

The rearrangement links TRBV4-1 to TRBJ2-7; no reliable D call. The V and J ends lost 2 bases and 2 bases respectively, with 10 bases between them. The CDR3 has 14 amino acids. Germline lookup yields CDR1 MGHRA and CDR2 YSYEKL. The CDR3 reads CASSQSPRTYEQYF. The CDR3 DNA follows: TGCGCCAGCAGCCAATCCCCCAGGACCTACGAGCAGTACTTC.

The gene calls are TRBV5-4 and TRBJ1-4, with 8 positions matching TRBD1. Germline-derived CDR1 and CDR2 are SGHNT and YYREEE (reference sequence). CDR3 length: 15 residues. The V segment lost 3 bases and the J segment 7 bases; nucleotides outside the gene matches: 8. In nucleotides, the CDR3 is TGTGCCAGCAGCTCTGGACAGGGCAGGACTGAAAAACTGTTTTTT. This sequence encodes CASSSGQGRTEKLFF.

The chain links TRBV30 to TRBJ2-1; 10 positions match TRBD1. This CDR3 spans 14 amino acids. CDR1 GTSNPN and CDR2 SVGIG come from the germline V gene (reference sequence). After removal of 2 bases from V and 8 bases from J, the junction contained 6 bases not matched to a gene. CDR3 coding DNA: TGTGCCTGGAGTCGGACAGGGGGAGGAGATGAGCAGTTCTTC. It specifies CAWSRTGGGDEQFF. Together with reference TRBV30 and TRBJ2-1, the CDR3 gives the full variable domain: SQTIHQWPATLVQPVGSPLSLECTVEGTSNPNLYWYRQAAGRGLQLLFYSVGIGQISSEVPQNLSASRPQDRQFILSSKKLLLSDSGFYLCAWSRTGGGDEQFFGPGTRLTVL.

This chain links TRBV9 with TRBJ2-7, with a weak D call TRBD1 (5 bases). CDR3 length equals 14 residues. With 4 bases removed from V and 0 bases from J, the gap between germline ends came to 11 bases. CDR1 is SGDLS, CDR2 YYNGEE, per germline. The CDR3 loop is CASSPRDSSYEQYF. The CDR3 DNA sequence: TGTGCCAGCAGCCCACGAGACAGCTCCTACGAGCAGTACTTC.

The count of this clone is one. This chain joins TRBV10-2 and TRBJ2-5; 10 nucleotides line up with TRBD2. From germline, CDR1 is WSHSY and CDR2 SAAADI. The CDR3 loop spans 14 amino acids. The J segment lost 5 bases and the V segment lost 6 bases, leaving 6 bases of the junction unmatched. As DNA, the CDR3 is TGCGCCAGCAGGCCCGGGACTAGCGTGGAGACCCAGTACTTC. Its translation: CASRPGTSVETQYF.

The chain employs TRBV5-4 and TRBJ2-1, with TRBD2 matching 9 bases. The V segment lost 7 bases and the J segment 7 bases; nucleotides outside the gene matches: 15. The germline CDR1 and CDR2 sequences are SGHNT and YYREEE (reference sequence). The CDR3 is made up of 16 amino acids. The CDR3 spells CASAPTGAGGHNEQFF. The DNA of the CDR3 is TGTGCCAGCGCACCAACAGGTGCGGGGGGGCATAATGAGCAGTTCTTC. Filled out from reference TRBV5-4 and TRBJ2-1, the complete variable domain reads ETGVTQSPTHLIKTRGQQVTLRCSSQSGHNTVSWYQQALGQGPQFIFQYYREEENGRGNFPPRFSGLQFPNYSSELNVNALELDDSALYLCASAPTGAGGHNEQFFGPGTRLTVL.

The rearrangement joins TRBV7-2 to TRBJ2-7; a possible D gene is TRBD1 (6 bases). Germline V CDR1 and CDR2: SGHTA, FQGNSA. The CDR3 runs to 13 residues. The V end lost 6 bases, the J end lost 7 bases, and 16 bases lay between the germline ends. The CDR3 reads CASRTGQSTEQYF. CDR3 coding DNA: TGTGCCAGCAGGACCGGACAGTCAACGGAGCAGTACTTC.

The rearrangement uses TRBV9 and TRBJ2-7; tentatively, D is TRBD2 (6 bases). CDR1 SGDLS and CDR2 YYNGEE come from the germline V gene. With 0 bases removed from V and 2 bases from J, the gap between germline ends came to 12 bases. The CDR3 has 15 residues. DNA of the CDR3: TGTGCCAGCAGCGTAGGCGGGGCCTCCCCCTACGAGCAGTACTTC. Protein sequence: CASSVGGASPYEQYF.

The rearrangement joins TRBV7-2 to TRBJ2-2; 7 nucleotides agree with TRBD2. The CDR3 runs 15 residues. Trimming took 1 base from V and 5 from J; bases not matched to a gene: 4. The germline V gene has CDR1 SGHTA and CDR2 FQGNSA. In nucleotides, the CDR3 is TGTGCCAGCAGCTTAGTAAGGGGAGGGACCGGGGAGCTGTTTTTT. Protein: CASSLVRGGTGELFF.

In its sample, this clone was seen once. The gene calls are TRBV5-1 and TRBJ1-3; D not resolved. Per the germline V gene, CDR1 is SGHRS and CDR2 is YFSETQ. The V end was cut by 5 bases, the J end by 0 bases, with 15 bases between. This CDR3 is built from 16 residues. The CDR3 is CASRGNSDYSGNTIYF. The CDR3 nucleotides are TGCGCCAGCAGGGGGAACAGTGACTACTCTGGAAACACCATATATTTT.

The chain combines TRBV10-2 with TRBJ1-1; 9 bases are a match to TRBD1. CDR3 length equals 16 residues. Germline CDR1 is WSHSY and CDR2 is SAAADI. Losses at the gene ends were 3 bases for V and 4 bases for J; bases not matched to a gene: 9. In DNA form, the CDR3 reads TGCGCCAGCAGTGATTTGGAGGGACAGGGTGGCACTGAAGCTTTCTTT. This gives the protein CASSDLEGQGGTEAFF.

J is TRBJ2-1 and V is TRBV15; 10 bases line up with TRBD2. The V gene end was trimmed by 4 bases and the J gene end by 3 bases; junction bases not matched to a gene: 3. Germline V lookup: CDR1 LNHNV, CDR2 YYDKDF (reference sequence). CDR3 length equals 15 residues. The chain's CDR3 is CATSTQRGGYNEQFF. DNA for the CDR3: TGTGCCACCAGCACTCAGCGGGGGGGCTACAATGAGCAGTTCTTC. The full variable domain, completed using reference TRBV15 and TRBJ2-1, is DAMVIQNPRYQVTQFGKPVTLSCSQTLNHNVMYWYQQKSSQAPKLLFHYYDKDFNNEADTPDNFQSRRPNTSFCFLDIRSPGLGDTAMYLCATSTQRGGYNEQFFGPGTRLTVL.

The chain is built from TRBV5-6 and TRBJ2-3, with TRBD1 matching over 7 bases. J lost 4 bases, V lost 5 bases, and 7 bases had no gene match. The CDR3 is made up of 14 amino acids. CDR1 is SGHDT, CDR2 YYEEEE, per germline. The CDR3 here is CASRNPTGPDTQYF. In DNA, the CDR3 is TGTGCCAGCAGAAACCCGACAGGGCCAGATACGCAGTATTTT. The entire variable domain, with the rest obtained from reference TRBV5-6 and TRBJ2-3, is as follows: DAGVTQSPTHLIKTRGQQVTLRCSPKSGHDTVSWYQQALGQGPQFIFQYYEEEERQRGNFPDRFSGHQFPNYSSELNVNALLLGDSALYLCASRNPTGPDTQYFGPGTRLTVL.

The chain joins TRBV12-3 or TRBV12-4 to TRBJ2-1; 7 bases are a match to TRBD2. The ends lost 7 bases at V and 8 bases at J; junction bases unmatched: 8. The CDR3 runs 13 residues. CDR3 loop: CASTPSSGDEQFF. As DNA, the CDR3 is TGTGCCAGCACCCCCTCGAGCGGGGATGAGCAGTTCTTC.

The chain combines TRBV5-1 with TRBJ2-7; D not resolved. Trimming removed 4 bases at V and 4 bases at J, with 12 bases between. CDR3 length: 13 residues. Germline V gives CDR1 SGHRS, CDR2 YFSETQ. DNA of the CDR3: TGCGCCAGCAGCAGAGAGGCGGCTTACGAGCAGTACTTC. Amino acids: CASSREAAYEQYF.